This paragraph reports one T cell receptor (beta chain). No antigen is known for it. The sample comes from a study of T cell therapy after organ transplantation. On the study more broadly: After therapy, patients were monitored for around 28 weeks.

Study conclusions and caveats: In nonresponders, large pretherapy expansions changed minimally after therapy.

The assay was immunoSEQ multiplex PCR, and TCRdb's table has in-frame clones only and misses some. The table shows approximately 20,000 clones, with about 81% occurring only once. V lost 0 bases and J 3 bases, leaving 15 bases between the germline ends. The CDR3 has 16 residues. Germline V gives CDR1 MNHEY, CDR2 SVGAGI. Time point noted: 4-8 weeks after completion of therapy. Drug-resistant or recurrent cytomegalovirus affected these solid-organ transplant recipient patients. Sequences were derived from CD8+ T cells from blood, sampled after autologous CMV-specific T cell therapy. The chain links TRBV6-5 to TRBJ2-7; no firm D call. The sequence derives from a human patient who had received a solid organ transplant and had CMV disease. Some of the T cells may derive from the graft donor. The CDR3 protein is CASSYSRVRPDYEQYF. CDR3 nucleotides: TGTGCCAGCAGTTACTCTCGGGTAAGGCCCGACTACGAGCAGTACTTC.